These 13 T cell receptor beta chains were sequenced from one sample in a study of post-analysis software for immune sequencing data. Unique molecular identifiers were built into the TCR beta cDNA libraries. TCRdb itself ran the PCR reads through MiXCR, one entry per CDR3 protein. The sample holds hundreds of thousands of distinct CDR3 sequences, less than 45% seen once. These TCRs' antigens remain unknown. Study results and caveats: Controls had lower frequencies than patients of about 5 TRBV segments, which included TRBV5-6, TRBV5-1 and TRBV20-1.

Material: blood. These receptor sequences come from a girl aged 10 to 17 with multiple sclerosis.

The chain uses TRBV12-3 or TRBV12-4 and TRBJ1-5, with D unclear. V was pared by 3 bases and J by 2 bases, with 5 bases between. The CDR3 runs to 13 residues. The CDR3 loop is CASSFGGNQPQHF. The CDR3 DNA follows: TGTGCCAGCAGTTTCGGCGGCAATCAGCCCCAGCATTTT.

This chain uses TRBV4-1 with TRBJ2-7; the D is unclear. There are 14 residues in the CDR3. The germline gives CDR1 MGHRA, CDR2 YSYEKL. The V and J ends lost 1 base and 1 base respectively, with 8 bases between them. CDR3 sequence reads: CASSQATVSYEQYF. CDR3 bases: TGCGCCAGCAGCCAAGCGACTGTTTCCTACGAGCAGTACTTC.

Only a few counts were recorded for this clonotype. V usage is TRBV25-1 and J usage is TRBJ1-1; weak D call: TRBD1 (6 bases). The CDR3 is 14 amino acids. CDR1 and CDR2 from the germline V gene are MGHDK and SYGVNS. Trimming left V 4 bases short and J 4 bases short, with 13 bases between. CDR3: CASSGVGRGTEAFF. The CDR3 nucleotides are TGTGCCAGCAGTGGGGTCGGCAGGGGCACTGAAGCTTTCTTT.

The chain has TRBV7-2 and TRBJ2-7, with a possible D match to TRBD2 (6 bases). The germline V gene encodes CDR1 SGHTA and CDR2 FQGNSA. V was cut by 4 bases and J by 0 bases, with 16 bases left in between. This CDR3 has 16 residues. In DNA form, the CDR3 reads TGTGCCAGCAGCTCTGCGGAGGGTGGACTCTCCTACGAGCAGTACTTC. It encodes CASSSAEGGLSYEQYF.

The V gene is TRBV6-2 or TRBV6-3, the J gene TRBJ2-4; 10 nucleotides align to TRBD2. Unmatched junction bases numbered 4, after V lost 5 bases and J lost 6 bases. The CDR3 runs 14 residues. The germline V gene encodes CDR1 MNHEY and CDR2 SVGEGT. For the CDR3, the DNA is TGTGCCAGCAGTCAGGGACTAGCGCCAAACATTCAGTACTTC. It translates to CASSQGLAPNIQYF.

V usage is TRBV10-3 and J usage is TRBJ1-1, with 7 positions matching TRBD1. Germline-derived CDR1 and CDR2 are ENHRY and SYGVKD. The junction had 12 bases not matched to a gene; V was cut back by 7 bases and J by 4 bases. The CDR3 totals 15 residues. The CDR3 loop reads CAITGDRAVGTEAFF. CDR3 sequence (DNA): TGTGCCATCACGGGCGACAGGGCCGTGGGCACTGAAGCTTTCTTT.

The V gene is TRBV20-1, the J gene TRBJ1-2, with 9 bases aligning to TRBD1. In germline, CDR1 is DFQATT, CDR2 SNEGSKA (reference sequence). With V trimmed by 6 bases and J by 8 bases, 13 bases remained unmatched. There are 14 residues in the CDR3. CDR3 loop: CSAGQGGNFWGYTF. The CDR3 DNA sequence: TGCAGTGCGGGACAGGGTGGTAATTTTTGGGGCTACACCTTC.

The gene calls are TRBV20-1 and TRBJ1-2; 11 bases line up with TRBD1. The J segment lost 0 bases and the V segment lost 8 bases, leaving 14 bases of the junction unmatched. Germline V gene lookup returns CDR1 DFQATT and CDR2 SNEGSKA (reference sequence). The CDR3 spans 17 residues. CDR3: CSPGGTGGGPSNYGYTF. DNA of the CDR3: TGCAGTCCAGGGGGGACAGGGGGAGGCCCTTCTAACTATGGCTACACCTTC.

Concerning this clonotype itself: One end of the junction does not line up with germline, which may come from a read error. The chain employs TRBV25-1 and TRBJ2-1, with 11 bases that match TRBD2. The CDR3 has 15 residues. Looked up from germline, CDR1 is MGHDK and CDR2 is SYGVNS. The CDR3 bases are TGTGTCAGCGGATTAGCGGGAGGGCCGGGGAATGAGCAGTTCTTC. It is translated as CVSGLAGGPGNEQFF.

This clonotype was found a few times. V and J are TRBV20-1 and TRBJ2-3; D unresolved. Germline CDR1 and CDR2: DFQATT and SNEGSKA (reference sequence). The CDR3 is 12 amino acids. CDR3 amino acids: CGCLKSTDTQYF. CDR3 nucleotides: TGCGGTTGCCTCAAGTCCACAGATACGCAGTATTTT.

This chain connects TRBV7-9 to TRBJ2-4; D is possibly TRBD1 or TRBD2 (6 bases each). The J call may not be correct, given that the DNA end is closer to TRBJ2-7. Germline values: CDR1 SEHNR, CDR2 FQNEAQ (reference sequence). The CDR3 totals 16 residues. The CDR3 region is CASRPRGVADSYEQYF. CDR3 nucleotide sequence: TGTGCCAGCAGGCCAAGGGGGGTAGCGGACTCCTACGAGCAGTACTTC.

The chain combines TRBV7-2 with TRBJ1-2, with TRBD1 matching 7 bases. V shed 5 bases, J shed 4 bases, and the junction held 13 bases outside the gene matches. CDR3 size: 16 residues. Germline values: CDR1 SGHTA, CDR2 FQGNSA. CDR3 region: CASSPGPGDRGYGYTF. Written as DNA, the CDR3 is TGTGCCAGCAGCCCGGGCCCGGGGGACAGAGGCTATGGCTACACCTTC.

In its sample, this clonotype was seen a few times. This CDR3 reads CASSLTLAGGYNEQFF. The CDR3 DNA reads TGTGCCAGCAGCCTAACACTAGCGGGAGGCTACAATGAGCAGTTCTTC. This rearrangement joins TRBV5-6 to TRBJ2-1, with 12 bases that match TRBD2. CDR1 and CDR2 (germline): SGHDT, YYEEEE. With 4 bases clipped from V and 3 bases from J, the junction kept 5 bases outside the gene matches. CDR3 length: 16 residues.